This TCR beta chain comes out of a study of cytomegalovirus exposure and HLA in healthy donors (dated by TCRdb to the late 2010s). Concerning the study at large: An earlier analysis of approximately 590 of the donors reported more than 250 Gb of sequence data and around 110 million unique TCR beta sequences from 190 million or so T cells. An early release that covered approximately 600 HLA-typed donors contained about 300 gigabases of sequencing data and tens of millions of unique TCR sequences. Of the approximately 400 genotyped donors, approximately 83% fell in the genetic ancestry cluster associated with self-reported Caucasian donors. The study aimed to test whether signatures of past pathogen exposure could be identified by cataloging public T cell receptors. The T cell repertoires of 666 subjects were profiled by immunosequencing and related to cytomegalovirus serostatus. Besides the first cohort of under 700 subjects, a separate validation cohort made up of about 120 different subjects was used. To predict cytomegalovirus infection status, the study brought together high-throughput TCR immunosequencing, statistical association of individual TCRs with disease status, and machine learning. A later analysis re-analyzed previously published TCR beta repertoires from about 730 donors and added high-resolution HLA genotyping to study TCR occurrence patterns. In the later analysis, no new phenotypic data were used to find candidate immune exposures; instead, reliance was placed on TCR beta sequences and their occurrence across donors. In an earlier analysis of around 540 of the donors, high-throughput TCR beta sequencing was used to judge whether each TCR beta V gene segment behaved as functional or pseudogenic. Alongside the repertoire data, information on donor age, sex, ethnicity and CMV serostatus was compiled. In a later genetic analysis, genome-wide SNP genotypes for about 55% of the roughly 700 donors were used, and that subset was treated as a discovery cohort. Every repertoire in the discovery cohort had been generated on one and the same sequencing platform. Both class I and class II loci were covered by HLA typing, at four-digit resolution. Typing coverage differed by locus: A, B, C, DRB1 and DQB1 were typed in about 620-630 donors, DQA1 in about 500, DPA1 in some 570, and DPB1 in 450 to 490. Because of strong linkage in the cohort, 4 to 6 DR-DQ haplotypes were treated as single units for association and clustering. Across roughly 420 genotyped donors of the cohort, an average of about 240,000 unique TCR beta nucleotide sequences per donor were sequenced, and roughly 17% of those sequences were non-productive.

The research as a whole found: Correlated functional status among segregating V segments might be attributable to linkage disequilibrium, but an unknown experimental factor could not be ruled out. Immune exposure information for the cohort was limited to CMV serostatus. Strong co-occurrence of HLA alleles, especially DR and DQ, made assigning TCR associations to individual alleles difficult. A later analysis reported that several top co-occurrence clusters appeared linked to parvovirus B19, influenza, CMV and Epstein-Barr virus. In an earlier analysis of 587 of the donors, most TCR beta V segments appeared in productive rearrangements about 87% or about 30% of the time, broadly matching IMGT annotations. The sequencing pipeline was judged likely to have produced a cluster of highly shared sequence variants as a technical artifact. According to a later genetic analysis, donors in an Asian-associated ancestry cluster had fewer N-insertions in productive TCRs than the roughly 700-donor mean. In a later analysis, most CMV-associated TCR beta chains were found to appear HLA-restricted, with HLA associations seemingly driven largely by CMV exposure. A later analysis found that TCR association rates varied across HLA loci, with DRB1 alleles showing the most associated TCRs and HLA-C alleles the fewest. A further reported finding was that TCR beta sequences accurately predicted the HLA-A and HLA-B alleles for most subjects in the first cohort. In this cohort, only TCR beta chains were sequenced, and detectable features were limited by the absence of alpha or paired-chain data. Sequencing depth was assumed to be roughly uniform across donors in the presence/absence analyses, though that assumption may not hold. Most TCR sequences were seen in very few donors, while some public TCRs were found in many individuals. The authors suggested that the approach could potentially be generalized to other disease states and immunological phenotypes. Because some donors lacked HLA typing at each locus, the association tests relied only on the typed subset. A later analysis associated 16,951 TCR beta sequences with specific HLA alleles at a false discovery rate of 0.05. Some IMGT-functional V segments, including TRBV6-2 and TRBV6-3, could not be told apart with the 87-base-pair reads, so those segments were excluded. The classifier was reported to diagnose cytomegalovirus status with high specificity and sensitivity in both the original and validation cohorts. A total of roughly 160 TCR beta chains were listed by the study as associated with cytomegalovirus. In a later genetic analysis, a missense DCLRE1C variant was associated with V-gene and J-gene trimming of TCR beta chains, and the association was replicated in an independent cohort. Three of the identified cytomegalovirus-associated TCR beta chains were confirmed in vitro to be specific for cytomegalovirus antigens. In a later analysis, HLA-associated TCR beta chains were found to be more clonally expanded and to have lower generation probabilities than equally common non-associated chains. Because counts were too low, about 15 rarely observed V segments, including chromosome 9 orphons, were left out of the earlier analysis of about 620 of the donors.

Trimming removed 2 bases from V and 4 bases from J, leaving 9 bases between the germline ends. Sequences MDHEN (CDR1) and SYDVKM (CDR2) are obtained from the germline V gene. Including the terminal cysteine and phenylalanine, the CDR3 comprises 13 residues. The sequence is cut down to CDR3 DNA, 39 bases in frame from base 1. The cohort was made up of roughly 670 healthy bone marrow donors. At the time of sampling, every cohort member was nominally healthy, though immune exposures that went unrecorded were likely present. The donor was CMV seronegative and was included in the group of around 320 seronegative cohort members. A peripheral blood sample was provided by each donor, and peripheral blood mononuclear cells were used for TCR beta sequencing. Genomic DNA extraction from the blood cell samples was performed with the Qiagen DNeasy Blood Extraction Kit. In this sample, this clone turned up a few times. The antigen it binds to is not known. Base quality data are lacking; no much larger clone is found one base away.

Libraries were built with the immunoSEQ multiplex PCR assay. The multiplex PCR relied on a mix of 60 forward primers for TCR Vbeta segments and 13 reverse primers for TCR Jbeta segments. The CDR3 region of rearranged TCR beta genes was amplified from genomic DNA by a multiplex PCR assay. Amplified TCR beta libraries were sequenced as 87-base-pair reads on the Illumina HiSeq System. The study's own analysis went as follows. Across the 640 or so repertoires, a later analysis counted 80 million or so unique TCR beta chains, roughly 11 million of which were shared by at least two donors. A nearest-neighbor algorithm error-corrected the raw reads and collapsed the reads into unique sequences, merging closely related sequences to remove PCR and sequencing errors. CDR3 sequences were aligned to IMGT reference sequences to assign V, D and J gene segments. For a sequence to be retained, at least a six-nucleotide match to both a V gene segment and a J gene segment was required. Rearrangements were classified as productive when the CDR3 lacked stop codons and remained in frame with V and J, and all other rearrangements were classified as non-productive. CDR3 was defined by IMGT convention, running from the second conserved V-encoded cysteine to the conserved J-encoded phenylalanine. The earlier analysis of about 610 of the donors excluded sequences that lacked an unambiguous match to a single V gene segment. An earlier analysis of approximately 590 of the donors called V segments functional above 56.7% productive rearrangements and segregating when the between-donor standard deviation exceeded 5%. A statistical classification framework was built for diagnosing cytomegalovirus status from the catalog of TCR beta chain sequences. A later analysis assigned V and J genes by comparing TCR nucleotide sequences with IMGT/GENE-DB human TR gene sequences. A later analysis assigned CDR3 sequences and most-parsimonious VDJ recombination scenarios with the TCRdist pipeline. In a later analysis, every TCR beta chain was defined by the combination of its CDR3 amino acid sequence and its V-gene family, and reads without a unique V-gene family were dropped. To address suspected cross-contamination and a sequencing artifact, a later analysis removed over 500 highly shared, low-generation-probability nucleotide sequences. In a later analysis, a clonal expansion index was calculated for each public chain from normalized within-repertoire ranks of inferred template counts. Generation probabilities in a later analysis came from a VDJ recombination model fitted to out-of-frame rearrangements, and those results were checked against IGoR. In a later analysis, TCR-TCR, TCR-HLA and TCR-CMV co-occurrence was scored with hypergeometric tests, and a repertoire-size bias correction was applied to TCR pairs. A later analysis estimated false discovery rates by permuting HLA or CMV assignments 20 times. In a later analysis, co-occurring TCRs were grouped with DBSCAN, and TCRdist sequence similarity was added when clustering was performed within HLA-allele-positive subsets. For co-occurrence clustering, repertoires with fewer than 30,000 or more than 120,000 public chains were excluded, along with 4 to 6 repertoires with anomalous nucleotide sharing. Drawn from immuneACCESS, this table holds only the in-frame rearrangements with V and J called that TCRdb kept. Clones are partly lost; checked studies trace under half to an unresolved V gene and leave the rest unexplained. V and J calls and clone size are copied from that table; D and trimming were computed from the DNA. For this sample there are around 130,000 clones; roughly 88% appear just once. The ten largest clones represent more than 1.5% of the sample.

The source is a boy younger than 18 in good health and CMV-seronegative. The sequenced material came from PBMCs. The V and J genes are TRBV28 and TRBJ2-7; TRBD1 might be the D gene, on 5 matching bases. The DNA sequence is given as TGTGCCAGCAGTTTAAGGGGCTCTTACGAGCAGTACTTC. It specifies CASSLRGSYEQYF.